These 30 T cell receptor beta chains share one sample of origin, sequenced in a study of OX40 agonist ivuxolimab in advanced cancers. Generated by immunoSEQ multiplex PCR, the TCRdb table keeps only in-frame clones and is missing some. In the table there are roughly 62,000 clones, around 80% of which are singletons. The material sequenced was CD4+ or CD8+ T cells sorted from blood, taken in a trial of the OX40 agonist ivuxolimab. These receptors all come from an adult with an advanced solid tumor such as melanoma, head and neck, liver or kidney cancer.

The rearrangement links TRBV5-1 to TRBJ2-1, with 9 bases lining up with TRBD2. Germline V gives CDR1 SGHRS, CDR2 YFSETQ. The CDR3 runs to 15 residues. The J segment lost 7 bases and the V segment lost 2 bases, leaving 7 bases of the junction unmatched. The CDR3 bases are TGCGCCAGCAGCTTAGTAGCGGGGGAGATTAATGAGCAGTTCTTC. Amino acid sequence: CASSLVAGEINEQFF.

This chain joins TRBV6-1 and TRBJ1-2; no firm D call. This CDR3 contains 16 residues. V shed 4 bases and J shed 7 bases, with 22 bases lying between them. The germline V gene has CDR1 MNHNS and CDR2 SASEGT. The CDR3 loop reads CASSALGPPILIGYTF. The CDR3 nucleotides read TGTGCCAGCAGTGCATTGGGCCCCCCAATCCTCATTGGCTACACCTTC.

The rearrangement links TRBV6-6 to TRBJ1-4; 9 nucleotides align to TRBD1. The CDR3 covers 14 residues. The J segment lost 6 bases and the V segment lost 4 bases, leaving 3 bases of the junction unmatched. Germline CDR1 is MNHNY and CDR2 is SVGAGI (reference sequence). The CDR3 here is CASSSTGGDEKLFF. CDR3 DNA sequence: TGTGCCAGCAGTTCGACAGGGGGGGATGAAAAACTGTTTTTT.

V and J are TRBV4-1 and TRBJ2-7; 9 bases agree with TRBD1. The CDR3 covers 14 residues. V trimming: 8 bases; J trimming: 6 bases; junction bases outside the gene matches: 11. Germline V gene lookup returns CDR1 MGHRA and CDR2 YSYEKL. DNA for the CDR3: TGCGCCAGCGCGGCTCGGGACAGGGAGGCCGAGCAGTACTTC. Amino acid sequence: CASAARDREAEQYF.

This CDR3 reads CASSMQGGNQPQHF. The CDR3 nucleotides are TGTGCCAGTAGTATGCAGGGGGGCAATCAGCCCCAGCATTTT. The rearrangement uses TRBV19 and TRBJ1-5, with 7 bases matching TRBD1. Trimming removed 3 bases from V and 2 bases from J; junction bases left unmatched: 1. Germline V gene data show CDR1 as LNHDA and CDR2 as SQIVND (reference sequence). This CDR3 comprises 14 residues.

The chain employs TRBV2 and TRBJ2-7; 7 bases fit TRBD1. The germline CDR1 and CDR2 sequences are SNHLY and FYNNEI. Trimming cost V 1 base and J 0 bases; bases outside gene matches: 3. The CDR3 extends over 15 amino acids. The CDR3 loop reads CASSEGQGSSYEQYF. The CDR3 DNA sequence: TGTGCCAGCAGTGAAGGACAGGGTAGCTCCTACGAGCAGTACTTC.

The chain couples TRBV15 to TRBJ2-4; 7 positions agree with TRBD2. This CDR3 comprises 15 residues. The germline V gene has CDR1 LNHNV and CDR2 YYDKDF (reference sequence). Trimming at V came to 8 bases and at J to 3 bases, leaving 10 bases not matched to a gene. The CDR3 region is CATGGGRLDKNIQYF. Written as DNA, the CDR3 is TGTGCCACCGGGGGAGGGAGACTTGACAAAAACATTCAGTACTTC.

This rearrangement joins TRBV19 to TRBJ1-1, with D possibly being TRBD1 (5 bases). Trimming removed 7 bases from V and 0 bases from J, with 15 bases in between. The CDR3 consists of 15 residues. Per the germline V gene, CDR1 is LNHDA and CDR2 is SQIVND (reference sequence). The CDR3 loop reads CASTSPGRLNTEAFF. In DNA, the CDR3 is TGTGCCAGTACATCCCCAGGGCGGCTGAACACTGAAGCTTTCTTT.

The chain couples TRBV19 to TRBJ1-5; 9 bases line up with TRBD1. This CDR3 is built from 15 residues. Germline V lookup: CDR1 LNHDA, CDR2 SQIVND (reference sequence). V gave up 5 bases and J gave up 3 bases; unmatched junction bases: 5. CDR3 in amino acids: CASSDRGLDNQPQHF. The CDR3 region has the DNA TGTGCCAGTAGTGACAGGGGGTTGGACAATCAGCCCCAGCATTTT.

The V gene is TRBV9, the J gene TRBJ2-3; D gene unclear. The V end lost 4 bases, the J end lost 2 bases, and 11 bases lay between the germline ends. This CDR3 is 14 amino acids long. In germline, CDR1 is SGDLS, CDR2 YYNGEE. CDR3 sequence: CASSLLGFTDTQYF. CDR3 DNA: TGTGCCAGCAGCCTTCTGGGATTCACAGATACGCAGTATTTT.

The chain has TRBV6-1 and TRBJ2-5; TRBD1 is a possible D gene (6 bases). Germline CDR1 and CDR2: MNHNS and SASEGT. CDR3 size: 14 residues. V was pared by 5 bases and J by 4 bases, with 14 bases between. CDR3: CASSRTETTETQYF. In DNA, the CDR3 is TGTGCCAGCAGTCGGACAGAGACTACAGAGACCCAGTACTTC.

V gene TRBV2 combines with J gene TRBJ1-1; D call uncertain. V lost 9 bases, J lost 7 bases, and 15 bases lay in between. The CDR3 is made up of 12 amino acids. Germline CDR1 SNHLY, CDR2 FYNNEI. The CDR3 nucleotides read TGTGCCAGGGGGTTTTCTCGGGGTGAAGCTTTCTTT. Amino acid sequence: CARGFSRGEAFF.

This rearrangement joins TRBV9 to TRBJ2-1; D uncertain. Germline V lookup: CDR1 SGDLS, CDR2 YYNGEE. The V end was cut by 0 bases, the J end by 5 bases, with 9 bases between. This CDR3 contains 14 residues. The CDR3 loop is CASSVGTANNEQFF. CDR3 nucleotide sequence: TGTGCCAGCAGCGTAGGTACAGCAAACAATGAGCAGTTCTTC.

The chain joins TRBV2 to TRBJ2-5, with 7 bases lining up with TRBD1. The germline gives CDR1 SNHLY, CDR2 FYNNEI. The CDR3 consists of 14 residues. With 6 bases clipped from V and 0 bases from J, the junction kept 4 bases outside the gene matches. The CDR3 nucleotides read TGTGCCAGCAGGGTACAGGGGTACCAAGAGACCCAGTACTTC. Translated, it gives CASRVQGYQETQYF.

J is TRBJ1-1 and V is TRBV6-6, with 10 nucleotides matching TRBD1. Germline lookup yields CDR1 MNHNY and CDR2 SVGAGI (reference sequence). V lost 2 bases and J lost 6; bases outside the gene matches: 9. This CDR3 spans 16 amino acids. Here the CDR3 reads CASSYPPGTGVPEAFF. In nucleotides, the CDR3 is TGTGCCAGCAGTTACCCACCCGGGACAGGGGTGCCTGAAGCTTTCTTT.

The genes are TRBV2 and TRBJ2-7, with 12 bases fitting TRBD2. The germline gives CDR1 SNHLY, CDR2 FYNNEI. V dropped 6 bases and J dropped 2; count of bases not matched to a gene: 5. This CDR3 contains 15 residues. The DNA of the CDR3 is TGTGCCAGCAGGGGGGGACTAGCGGGTACCTACGAGCAGTACTTC. This sequence encodes CASRGGLAGTYEQYF.

This sequence joins TRBV4-2 and TRBJ1-2, with 7 bases aligning to TRBD1. This CDR3 is 18 amino acids long. V dropped 0 bases and J dropped 2; count of bases not matched to a gene: 12. CDR1 and CDR2 from the germline V gene are LGHNA and YNFKEQ. The CDR3 region has the DNA TGTGCCAGCAGCCAAGACCGCGGGGGACAGACCACGAACTATGGCTACACCTTC. The encoded protein is CASSQDRGGQTTNYGYTF.

The chain employs TRBV5-4 and TRBJ2-1, with D tentatively TRBD1 (6 bases). Trimming shortened V by 3 bases and J by 6 bases, and 10 bases separated the two germline ends. Germline V gene sequence: CDR1 SGHNT, CDR2 YYREEE (reference sequence). This CDR3 comprises 13 residues. CDR3 nucleotide sequence: TGTGCCAGCAGCTACACAGGGTCCAATGAGCAGTTCTTC. Translation gives CASSYTGSNEQFF.

This chain connects TRBV5-1 to TRBJ2-4; D not certain. The CDR3 totals 15 residues. Germline V gives CDR1 SGHRS, CDR2 YFSETQ. V gave up 0 bases and J gave up 4 bases, with 11 bases separating them. The CDR3 DNA is TGCGCCAGCAGCTTGGATCCCAACGCTAAAAACATTCAGTACTTC. Translated: CASSLDPNAKNIQYF.

The rearrangement uses TRBV15 and TRBJ1-1; no clear D gene. CDR3 length equals 12 residues. Germline values: CDR1 LNHNV, CDR2 YYDKDF (reference sequence). The V end was cut by 3 bases, the J end by 3 bases, with 5 bases between. The CDR3 sequence is CATSRGYTEAFF. DNA of the CDR3: TGTGCCACCAGCAGGGGATACACTGAAGCTTTCTTT.

The genes are TRBV7-9 and TRBJ2-1; 8 nucleotides align to TRBD2. V was clipped by 5 bases and J by 8 bases; unmatched bases: 11. CDR3 length: 15 amino acids. The germline V gene encodes CDR1 SEHNR and CDR2 FQNEAQ (reference sequence). The chain's CDR3 is CASSMGGGRGDEQFF. CDR3 nucleotide sequence: TGTGCCAGCAGCATGGGCGGGGGGAGGGGCGATGAGCAGTTCTTC. Looking up the rest from reference TRBV7-9 and TRBJ2-1 gives the full variable domain: DTGVSQNPRHKITKRGQNVTFRCDPISEHNRLYWYRQTLGQGPEFLTYFQNEAQLEKSRLLSDRFSAERPKGSFSTLEIQRTEQGDSAMYLCASSMGGGRGDEQFFGPGTRLTVL.

This sequence joins TRBV6-6 and TRBJ2-3; TRBD2 agrees at 9 bases. With 6 bases clipped from V and 6 bases from J, the junction kept 10 bases outside the gene matches. This CDR3 comprises 15 residues. Germline loops: CDR1 MNHNY, CDR2 SVGAGI (reference sequence). The CDR3 sequence is CASSHGRGGTDTQYF. The DNA of the CDR3 is TGTGCCAGCAGCCACGGGCGGGGGGGGACGGATACGCAGTATTTT.

This chain connects TRBV2 to TRBJ1-2; 7 bases agree with TRBD1. Germline V gene data show CDR1 as SNHLY and CDR2 as FYNNEI. Trimming took 9 bases from V and 4 from J; bases not matched to a gene: 5. This CDR3 spans 12 amino acids. The CDR3 DNA reads TGTGCCAGGTCGGGACAGATCTATGGCTACACCTTC. It is translated as CARSGQIYGYTF.

The chain combines TRBV28 with TRBJ2-6; D is unresolved. Germline assignment: CDR1 MDHEN and CDR2 SYDVKM. The CDR3 totals 13 residues. V dropped 3 bases and J dropped 0 bases, with 0 bases sitting between them. The CDR3 protein is CASSFSGANVLTF. The DNA of the CDR3 is TGTGCCAGCAGTTTCTCTGGGGCCAACGTCCTGACTTTC.

The genes are TRBV18 and TRBJ1-1, with D possibly TRBD1 on 6 matching bases. CDR1 is KGHSH and CDR2 is LQKENI in the germline V gene. The V gene lost 1 base and the J gene lost 1 base, with 10 bases spanning the gap. There are 15 residues in the CDR3. In DNA, the CDR3 is TGTGCCAGCTCACCACTGGGACATCAGAACACTGAAGCTTTCTTT. Translated: CASSPLGHQNTEAFF.

The rearrangement joins TRBV5-1 to TRBJ1-1, with a weak D call TRBD1 (6 bases). V lost 4 bases and J 1 base, leaving 8 bases between the germline ends. The CDR3 loop spans 13 amino acids. Per the germline V gene, CDR1 is SGHRS and CDR2 is YFSETQ. CDR3 bases: TGCGCCAGCAGCGAGGGGGGGAACACTGAAGCTTTCTTT. Its translation: CASSEGGNTEAFF.

V and J are TRBV18 and TRBJ2-7, with 9 positions matching TRBD1. The junction had 3 bases not matched to a gene; V was cut back by 3 bases and J by 3 bases. Germline V lookup: CDR1 KGHSH, CDR2 LQKENI. The CDR3 has 14 amino acids. CDR3 amino acids: CASSPVDRGYEQYF. The CDR3 DNA is TGTGCCAGCTCACCGGTGGACAGGGGCTACGAGCAGTACTTC. The full variable domain, in which reference TRBV18 and TRBJ2-7 provide the parts outside the CDR3, is NAGVMQNPRHLVRRRGQEARLRCSPMKGHSHVYWYRQLPEEGLKFMVYLQKENIIDESGMPKERFSAEFPKEGPSILRIQQVVRGDSAAYFCASSPVDRGYEQYFGPGTRLTVT.

This rearrangement joins TRBV19 to TRBJ2-2, with 7 bases fitting TRBD1. CDR1 and CDR2 from the germline V gene are LNHDA and SQIVND (reference sequence). V trimming: 9 bases; J trimming: 6 bases; junction bases outside the gene matches: 19. The CDR3 runs to 17 residues. The CDR3 DNA sequence: TGTGCCAGCAGCAGAATCATCGCAGGGGGAACTCCCGGGGAGCTGTTTTTT. Protein: CASSRIIAGGTPGELFF.

The chain uses TRBV7-3 and TRBJ2-1, with a weak D call TRBD2 (5 bases). The germline gives CDR1 SGHTA, CDR2 FQGTGA. The CDR3 sequence is 14 residues long. Deletions cut 5 bases from V and 9 bases from J, with 17 bases between. CDR3 nucleotide sequence: TGTGCCAGCAGCGAGAGCGGCACCTTACGTGAGCAGTTCTTC. This translates into CASSESGTLREQFF.

The gene calls are TRBV18 and TRBJ2-1; maybe TRBD2 (6 bases). CDR3 length equals 18 residues. Deletions cut 2 bases from V and 6 bases from J, with 23 bases between. CDR1 is KGHSH and CDR2 is LQKENI in the germline V gene. The CDR3 protein is CASSPIGGGASSTNEQFF. CDR3 in DNA: TGTGCCAGCTCACCAATCGGTGGCGGGGCATCATCGACCAATGAGCAGTTCTTC.